The sequence of this T cell receptor beta chain was determined in a study of identical twins. Study outcomes and limitations: Zero-insertion results could be subject to partial confounding by invariant MAIT and iNKT cells. With monozygotic twins, out-of-frame TCR alpha sharing exceeded what models estimated.

Only healthy Caucasians were enrolled as donors. A universal primer binding site was introduced by template switching. The final cDNA contained unique molecular identifiers. TCRdb analysed the 5' RACE reads with MiXCR anew, one entry per CDR3 protein. The sample has around 530,000 distinct CDR3 sequences; 13% to 15% are singletons. With respect to this clonotype: Antigen specificity is unknown.

Trimming at V came to 5 bases and at J to 6 bases, leaving 10 bases not matched to a gene. This CDR3 spans 16 amino acids. CDR1 and CDR2 from the germline V gene are SGHAT and FQNNGV. The sample was also linked to a second study, of yellow fever vaccine responses in identical twins.

The receptor comes from a woman aged 18-35 years in good health. The chain couples TRBV11-2 to TRBJ2-1, with 10 bases aligning to TRBD2. What was sequenced was CD4+ T cells sorted from blood. The CDR3, as DNA: TGTGCCAGCAGCACAGGGTCTAGCGGGGGCCTCAATGAGCAGTTCTTC. Amino acid sequence: CASSTGSSGGLNEQFF. The complete variable domain, with remaining parts taken from reference TRBV11-2 and TRBJ2-1, reads EAGVAQSPRYKIIEKRQSVAFWCNPISGHATLYWYQQILGQGPKLLIQFQNNGVVDDSQLPKDRFSAERLKGVDSTLKIQPAKLEDSAVYLCASSTGSSGGLNEQFFGPGTRLTVL.